This T cell receptor (beta chain) appears in the sequencing data of a study of cytomegalovirus exposure and HLA in healthy donors. The overall study: A later analysis reported the same platform for the roughly 120 validation repertoires and the roughly 700 first-cohort repertoires.

Germline V gene sequence: CDR1 MGHDK, CDR2 SYGVNS. The CDR3 is 16 amino acids. The V segment lost 7 bases and the J segment 4 bases; nucleotides outside the gene matches: 12. Findings and caveats of the study: Subsequent analysis revealed that first-cohort TCR clusters tended to co-occur in the approximately 120 validation repertoires.

The table came from immunoSEQ multiplex PCR; TCRdb's copy has only in-frame clones and leaves some out. The sample yields 150,000 to 200,000 clones, roughly 84% seen once. A word on this clone: Its antigen remains unknown.

The origin of this receptor is a man between 25 and 39 years old in good health and CMV-seropositive. The chain employs TRBV25-1 and TRBJ2-3; the match to TRBD2 covers 9 bases. Sequencing used PBMCs. The DNA for the CDR3 is TGTGCCAGCATTGAGAGCCAGCGGGGGGCTGCAGATACGCAGTATTTT. Translated, it gives CASIESQRGAADTQYF.